This passage covers 8 T cell receptor beta chains from one sample sequenced in a study of cytomegalovirus exposure and HLA in healthy donors. PCR was performed using 60 Vbeta and 13 Jbeta primers. TCRdb's copy holds only in-frame clones and misses some; the assay was immunoSEQ multiplex PCR. Altogether approximately 120,000 clones are present, over 65% being singletons, with the ten largest covering less than 3%. The material sequenced was PBMCs. These receptors originate from a female donor in good health and CMV-seronegative.

This chain connects TRBV7-2 to TRBJ1-5, with D unclear. The CDR3 length is 15 residues. CDR1 and CDR2 (germline): SGHTA, FQGNSA. With 1 base removed from V and 6 bases from J, the gap between germline ends came to 13 bases. The CDR3 protein is CASSLDGEEGQPQHF. CDR3 bases: TGTGCCAGCAGCTTAGACGGGGAGGAGGGTCAGCCCCAGCATTTT.

The chain is built from TRBV7-6 and TRBJ2-1; a weak D match, TRBD2 (6 bases). Per germline, CDR1 SGHVS and CDR2 FNYEAQ. CDR3 length equals 15 residues. V was clipped by 1 base and J by 2 bases, with 9 bases between them. The CDR3 reads CASSLGPGAYNEQFF. In DNA form, the CDR3 reads TGTGCCAGCAGCTTAGGTCCGGGGGCCTACAATGAGCAGTTCTTC.

The genes are TRBV6-6 and TRBJ1-6; TRBD1 matches 7 bases. The J segment lost 9 bases and the V segment lost 5 bases, leaving 7 bases of the junction unmatched. The germline V gene has CDR1 MNHNY and CDR2 SVGAGI (reference sequence). The CDR3 consists of 14 residues. The CDR3 sequence: CASSRQGSSSPLHF. In DNA, the CDR3 is TGTGCCAGCAGTCGACAGGGAAGTTCTTCACCCCTCCACTTT.

The J gene is TRBJ2-3, the V gene TRBV5-4, with D maybe TRBD2 (6 bases). The CDR3 totals 15 residues. Between the trimmed V and J ends, which lost 3 bases and 2 bases, there was a span of 13 bases. Per the germline V gene, CDR1 is SGHNT and CDR2 is YYREEE (reference sequence). The CDR3 DNA sequence: TGTGCCAGCAGCTCGTCCGGGACTTACACAGATACGCAGTATTTT. Translating it yields CASSSSGTYTDTQYF.

The CDR3 region has the DNA TGTGCCAGCAGTTTTCTCGGTAGTTCCTACGAGCAGTACTTC. Its translation is CASSFLGSSYEQYF. This chain uses TRBV27 with TRBJ2-7; D gene unclear. Trimming left V 3 bases short and J 1 base short, with 10 bases between. This CDR3 has 14 amino acids. Germline V gene lookup returns CDR1 MNHEY and CDR2 SMNVEV (reference sequence).

The V and J genes are TRBV7-9 and TRBJ2-2; a possible D gene is TRBD2 (5 bases). V gave up 5 bases and J gave up 8 bases, with 18 bases separating them. CDR1 and CDR2 from the germline V gene are SEHNR and FQNEAQ (reference sequence). The CDR3 is 15 residues long. The CDR3 coding sequence is TGTGCCAGCAGCCCAGGAGGATCAGGCGGAGGGGAGCTGTTTTTT. Translating it yields CASSPGGSGGGELFF.

The chain links TRBV7-9 to TRBJ2-1; 12 bases are a match to TRBD2. Per germline, CDR1 SEHNR and CDR2 FQNEAQ (reference sequence). V shed 4 bases and J 8 bases; nucleotides not matched to a gene: 3. The CDR3 covers 14 residues. The CDR3 spells CASSSSGGADEQFF. The CDR3 DNA follows: TGTGCCAGCAGCTCTAGCGGGGGGGCCGATGAGCAGTTCTTC.

V is TRBV7-8 and J is TRBJ2-4; no reliable D call. The V end lost 6 bases, the J end lost 1 base, and 10 bases lay between the germline ends. The CDR3 totals 14 residues. Germline CDR1 reads SGHVS; CDR2 reads FQNEAQ. CDR3 in amino acids: CASSLGVAKNIQYF. The CDR3 nucleotides are TGTGCCAGCAGTCTAGGAGTGGCCAAAAACATTCAGTACTTC.